This TCR beta chain was observed in a study of tumor-infiltrating lymphocytes in primary liver carcinoma. Study at large: These patients were men and women whose ages were 30 to 69 years. These were node-negative, non-metastatic T1-T3 tumors of 4.2 to 10 cm. Study-wide points: Blood trailed tumors significantly in top-250-clone fraction (p = 0.039).

Judged by abundance, this clonotype is medium-sized. Its cognate antigen is unknown. Priming with a constant-region primer yielded TCR beta cDNA from approximately 500 ng total RNA. Libraries of TCR beta came from three nested multiplex PCR rounds with slightly modified ARM-PCR. TCRdb ran MiXCR on the multiplex PCR reads and lists one entry per CDR3 protein. The table lists under 110,000 distinct CDR3 sequences, about 67% of them singletons. The source material, roughly 18-30 mg of unsorted bulk tissue, was used to co-extract RNA and DNA. Resection treated the patients' primary liver carcinoma. The sequenced material came from liver tumor tissue from sampling region 2. Regarding subset: tumor region T2, inferior pole. This TCR was sampled from an older woman with primary liver carcinoma and hepatitis B virus infection.

Here the CDR3 DNA reads TGTGCCAGCAGTGACCCGACTAGGGTTTACCAAGAGACCCAGTACTTC. It encodes CASSDPTRVYQETQYF. The V and J genes are TRBV6-1 and TRBJ2-5, with D tentatively TRBD2 (6 bases). The CDR3 covers 16 residues. V lost 3 bases to trimming and J lost 0 bases, with 14 bases between them. Germline CDR1 reads MNHNS; CDR2 reads SASEGT.